This TCR beta chain is from a study of T-cell reconstitution after alpha-beta-depleted transplantation in children. Deletions cut 4 bases from V and 2 bases from J, with 12 bases between. The CDR3 is 15 amino acids. Unique molecular identifiers were incorporated when the TCRbeta library was constructed. One entry per CDR3 protein results from TCRdb running MiXCR on the PCR reads. The table lists over 550,000 distinct CDR3 sequences, roughly a tenth of them singletons, with about 4.2% in the top ten. The source of this sequence is a human donor who donated a stem cell graft to a child with acute myeloid leukemia. This chain connects TRBV12-3 or TRBV12-4 to TRBJ2-1; no clear D. Sequences were derived from PBMCs from the stem cell graft donor, sampled from the stem cell graft. The CDR3 DNA reads TGTGCCAGCAGTTCTCAGTCGGGCCCCTACAATGAGCAGTTCTTC. It specifies CASSSQSGPYNEQFF.